This passage covers 14 T cell receptor beta chains from one sample sequenced in a study of blood T cell repertoires in COVID-19. Sequenced by immunoSEQ multiplex PCR; TCRdb stores in-frame clones only, minus some. The repertoire holds about 130,000 clones, with 75% to 90% as singletons. Source material: PBMCs or T cells enriched from blood (not recorded which). These TCRs come from a man over 45 who had recovered from COVID-19.

The rearrangement links TRBV5-8 to TRBJ1-2; D gene ambiguous. The CDR3 consists of 13 residues. The germline V and J ends were trimmed by 8 bases and 8 bases, with 19 bases remaining between them. CDR1 and CDR2 (germline): SGHTS, YDEGEE. For the CDR3, the DNA is TGTGCCAGTCTTCTCGTCCGGGCGGGAGGCTACACCTTC. Its protein product is CASLLVRAGGYTF.

This clone has only a few counts. The CDR3 DNA follows: TGTGCCATCAGTGGGACAGGGCACTATGGCTACACCTTC. This encodes CAISGTGHYGYTF. V is TRBV10-3 and J is TRBJ1-2, with TRBD1 identical over 8 bases. Germline trimming cut 4 bases from V and 3 bases from J; bases unmatched to any gene: 1. The CDR3 is made up of 13 amino acids. Germline V gene sequence: CDR1 ENHRY, CDR2 SYGVKD.

The V and J genes are TRBV7-9 and TRBJ2-3, with 11 nucleotides matching TRBD2. From germline, CDR1 is SEHNR and CDR2 FQNEAQ (reference sequence). The CDR3 is made up of 18 amino acids. V lost 1 base, J lost 1 base, and 7 bases stayed unmatched. The CDR3 reads CASSLGSGGAVGTDTQYF. The CDR3 DNA reads TGTGCCAGCAGCTTAGGTAGCGGGGGGGCAGTGGGCACAGATACGCAGTATTTT.

The chain employs TRBV25-1 and TRBJ1-1; D remains unclear. CDR1 is MGHDK and CDR2 is SYGVNS in the germline V gene. This CDR3 comprises 13 residues. V was shortened by 7 bases and J by 0 bases, with 9 bases between the two germline ends. The CDR3 sequence is CASTPSLNTEAFF. The CDR3 coding sequence is TGTGCCAGCACCCCCAGTCTGAACACTGAAGCTTTCTTT.

The chain employs TRBV7-6 and TRBJ2-1; D is uncertain. The CDR3 has 13 residues. V was trimmed by 3 bases and J by 4 bases, leaving 7 bases between them. In germline, CDR1 is SGHVS, CDR2 FNYEAQ. The chain's CDR3 is CASSFLQYNEQFF. The CDR3 nucleotides are TGTGCCAGCAGCTTTCTACAGTACAATGAGCAGTTCTTC.

This clone was picked up one time. V usage is TRBV6-5 and J usage is TRBJ1-1; 11 bases agree with TRBD1. The CDR3 is 15 amino acids. The V and J ends lost 4 bases and 1 base, in that order; junction bases with no gene match: 2. Germline-derived CDR1 and CDR2 are MNHEY and SVGAGI. CDR3 nucleotides: TGTGCCAGCAGTTCGGACAGGGGGCCGAACACTGAAGCTTTCTTT. Translating gives CASSSDRGPNTEAFF.

This clone was found a few times. The chain has TRBV10-1 and TRBJ2-7; 8 bases are shared with TRBD2. CDR1 WNHNN and CDR2 SYGVQD come from the germline V gene (reference sequence). With V trimmed by 5 bases and J by 0 bases, 9 bases remained unmatched. This CDR3 contains 16 residues. The CDR3 sequence is CASSLLSTSDSYEQYF. The CDR3, as DNA: TGCGCCAGCAGTCTCCTCTCGACTAGCGACTCCTACGAGCAGTACTTC.

This clone was observed once. A junction boundary mismatches the germline segment, possibly from a read error. This chain connects TRBV7-7 to TRBJ2-5, with D perhaps matching TRBD2 (5 bases). CDR3 length equals 16 residues. Germline assignment: CDR1 SSHAT and CDR2 FNYEAQ (reference sequence). The CDR3 loop reads CASSPSQVTIQETQYF. The CDR3 DNA is TGTGCTAGCAGTCCTAGCCAAGTCACGATCCAAGAGACCCAGTACTTC.

This chain joins TRBV5-6 and TRBJ2-5; TRBD1 aligns across 7 bases. This CDR3 has 14 amino acids. The J segment lost 5 bases and the V segment lost 0 bases, leaving 4 bases of the junction unmatched. Per germline, CDR1 SGHDT and CDR2 YYEEEE. The CDR3 here is CASSLVQGRETQYF. CDR3 in DNA: TGTGCCAGCAGCTTGGTACAGGGGCGGGAGACCCAGTACTTC.

This clone was detected once. The V call is TRBV5-1, the J call TRBJ2-1, with D possibly being TRBD2 (6 bases). This CDR3 has 17 residues. Trimming removed 2 bases at V and 0 bases at J, with 15 bases between. The germline V gene has CDR1 SGHRS and CDR2 YFSETQ. The CDR3 sequence is CASSFLGGGHSYNEQFF. The CDR3 nucleotides read TGCGCCAGCAGCTTTTTAGGAGGAGGGCACTCCTACAATGAGCAGTTCTTC.

The chain has TRBV30 and TRBJ1-5, with D possibly being TRBD1 (5 bases). The germline V and J ends were trimmed by 3 bases and 7 bases, with 16 bases remaining between them. Germline V CDR1 and CDR2: GTSNPN, SVGIG (reference sequence). The CDR3 sequence is 14 residues long. The CDR3 bases are TGTGCCTGGAGGGGACTAGGGGATGGACAGCCCCAGCATTTT. Residues: CAWRGLGDGQPQHF.

This clone was seen just once. The chain carries TRBV7-6 and TRBJ2-2; no definite D call. V lost 3 bases, J lost 2 bases, and 13 bases lay in between. This CDR3 comprises 16 residues. Germline V CDR1 and CDR2: SGHVS, FNYEAQ. DNA for the CDR3: TGTGCCAGCAGCTTTTTCTTGCGGCATAACACCGGGGAGCTGTTTTTT. Its protein product is CASSFFLRHNTGELFF.

V and J are TRBV15 and TRBJ1-2; D is perhaps TRBD1 (5 bases). The CDR3 consists of 14 residues. Germline lookup yields CDR1 LNHNV and CDR2 YYDKDF (reference sequence). V lost 1 base and J 8 bases, leaving 14 bases between the germline ends. Here the CDR3 reads CATSRGGGVGGYTF. CDR3 DNA: TGTGCCACCAGCAGAGGGGGAGGGGTGGGAGGCTACACCTTC.

J is TRBJ2-3 and V is TRBV28, with 10 bases fitting TRBD2. The germline CDR1 and CDR2 sequences are MDHEN and SYDVKM. The CDR3 runs to 17 residues. The V gene end was trimmed by 2 bases and the J gene end by 1 base; junction bases not matched to a gene: 6. CDR3 in amino acids: CASSLRDLAGGTDTQYF. In nucleotides, the CDR3 is TGTGCCAGCAGTTTACGAGATCTAGCGGGAGGCACAGATACGCAGTATTTT.